The 10 T cell receptor beta chains below all came from one sample that was sequenced in a study of T cell repertoires in cytomegalovirus infection. TCRdb re-called the reads with MiXCR, one entry per CDR3 protein. In the table there are approximately 390,000 distinct CDR3 sequences, roughly 36% of which are singletons. These receptors' targets are unknown. The sequences come from cultured PBMCs, collected from culture after CMV antigen stimulation. The receptors here all came from a human donor in good health (CMV status not recorded). Some clones in this sample may be carry-over from other donors' samples.

Written as DNA, the CDR3 is TGTGCCAGCAGCTTAAATCTGGCGGGAGGGAGCACAGATACGCAGTATTTT. It yields the protein CASSLNLAGGSTDTQYF. V gene TRBV7-9 combines with J gene TRBJ2-3; 9 bases agree with TRBD2. This CDR3 is built from 17 residues. Germline CDR1 reads SEHNR; CDR2 reads FQNEAQ (reference sequence). With 2 bases clipped from V and 0 bases from J, the junction kept 6 bases outside the gene matches.

This clonotype was observed at least ten times. The rearrangement uses TRBV19 and TRBJ1-2; 8 positions agree with TRBD1. CDR1 is LNHDA, CDR2 SQIVND, per germline (reference sequence). The CDR3 is 15 amino acids. The junction had 10 bases not matched to a gene; V was cut back by 6 bases and J by 4 bases. The CDR3 loop is CASRTTTGDGYGYTF. The DNA for the CDR3 is TGTGCCAGTAGAACCACGACAGGGGACGGCTATGGCTACACCTTC.

The count of this clonotype is one. This chain links TRBV7-3 with TRBJ1-1; 7 positions match TRBD1. Germline-derived CDR1 and CDR2 are SGHTA and FQGTGA. This CDR3 region has 15 residues. The ends lost 2 bases at V and 4 bases at J; junction bases unmatched: 7. Written as DNA, the CDR3 is TGTGCCAGCAGCTTAGCCCCTAACAGGGGCACTGAAGCTTTCTTT. It codes for CASSLAPNRGTEAFF. The full variable domain, its missing parts supplied by reference TRBV7-3 and TRBJ1-1, is GAGVSQTPSNKVTEKGKYVELRCDPISGHTALYWYRQSLGQGPEFLIYFQGTGAADDSGLPNDRFFAVRPEGSVSTLKIQRTERGDSAVYLCASSLAPNRGTEAFFGQGTRLTVV.

J is TRBJ2-5 and V is TRBV7-2; perhaps D is TRBD1 or TRBD2 (5 bases each). Trimming took 1 base from V and 5 from J, leaving 11 bases between them. This CDR3 comprises 14 residues. The germline V gene encodes CDR1 SGHTA and CDR2 FQGNSA. The CDR3 loop is CASSLVGWGETQYF. As DNA, the CDR3 is TGTGCCAGCAGCTTAGTGGGTTGGGGGGAGACCCAGTACTTC.

The rearrangement uses TRBV10-3 and TRBJ1-1; TRBD1 matches at 9 bases. Unmatched junction bases numbered 11, after V lost 8 bases and J lost 4 bases. The CDR3 runs to 15 residues. Germline V CDR1 and CDR2: ENHRY, SYGVKD. The CDR3 reads CAIGAGTGSFTEAFF. The CDR3 DNA is TGTGCCATCGGAGCCGGGACAGGGAGTTTCACTGAAGCTTTCTTT.

This clonotype was seen a few times. The V gene is TRBV5-6, the J gene TRBJ2-1, with TRBD2 as a possible D gene (6 bases). The CDR3 spans 13 residues. In germline, CDR1 is SGHDT, CDR2 YYEEEE. V shed 2 bases and J shed 5 bases, with 8 bases lying between them. This chain's CDR3 is CASSLWRDNEQFF. CDR3 nucleotide sequence: TGTGCCAGCAGCTTATGGAGGGACAATGAGCAGTTCTTC.

This clonotype turned up a few times. The V call is TRBV9, the J call TRBJ1-1; the D is unclear. CDR1 is SGDLS, CDR2 YYNGEE, per germline. Trimming cost V 2 bases and J 1 base, with 6 bases left between them. This CDR3 has 13 residues. CDR3: CASSVSSNTEAFF. Here the CDR3 DNA reads TGTGCCAGCAGCGTTAGCTCGAACACTGAAGCTTTCTTT.

This clonotype was seen a few times. The V gene is TRBV7-9, the J gene TRBJ2-1; the D is unclear. The V end was cut by 2 bases, the J end by 10 bases, with 9 bases between. Germline V lookup: CDR1 SEHNR, CDR2 FQNEAQ (reference sequence). This CDR3 spans 12 amino acids. CDR3 nucleotide sequence: TGTGCCAGCAGCTTATCTTCGGAGGAGCAGTTCTTC. Residues: CASSLSSEEQFF.

This clonotype occurred many times. The gene calls are TRBV7-2 and TRBJ2-2, with 7 bases lining up with TRBD2. The germline CDR1 and CDR2 sequences are SGHTA and FQGNSA. The junction had 8 bases not matched to a gene; V was cut back by 7 bases and J by 6 bases. The CDR3 spans 14 residues. For the CDR3, the DNA is TGTGCCAGCAAAGGCGTTGCGGGGGCCGGGGAGCTGTTTTTT. It specifies CASKGVAGAGELFF.

This clonotype was seen more than once but under ten times. This chain links TRBV7-2 with TRBJ2-1; 7 nucleotides line up with TRBD2. The V segment lost 5 bases and the J segment 6 bases; nucleotides outside the gene matches: 4. CDR1 SGHTA and CDR2 FQGNSA come from the germline V gene. The CDR3 loop spans 13 amino acids. CDR3 residues: CASSPGRANEQFF. The CDR3 nucleotides read TGTGCCAGCAGCCCTGGGAGGGCCAATGAGCAGTTCTTC.